Below, 20 T cell receptor beta chains from the same sample are listed, as sequenced in a study of siplizumab effects on memory and regulatory T cells. The table came from immunoSEQ multiplex PCR; TCRdb's copy has only in-frame clones and leaves some out. The top ten clones hold around 0.33% of a sample with about 87,000 clones, about 94% of them seen once. Sequencing was done on a sample of non-Treg CD4+ T cells sorted from blood. The origin of the receptors is a human donor in good health.

The chain employs TRBV5-1 and TRBJ1-4; D not resolved. The CDR3 totals 14 residues. V lost 0 bases, J lost 4 bases, and 7 bases lay in between. Germline loops: CDR1 SGHRS, CDR2 YFSETQ. CDR3 DNA: TGCGCCAGCAGCTTGGACGGCGTTAATGAAAAACTGTTTTTT. This translates into CASSLDGVNEKLFF.

The gene calls are TRBV5-8 and TRBJ2-7; TRBD2 aligns across 7 bases. This CDR3 contains 15 residues. V lost 6 bases, J lost 3 bases, and 12 bases stayed unmatched. Germline lookup yields CDR1 SGHTS and CDR2 YDEGEE. CDR3 in amino acids: CASTVGLLGDYEQYF. The CDR3 nucleotides read TGTGCCAGCACCGTGGGACTACTCGGGGACTACGAGCAGTACTTC. Variable domain in full (rest from reference TRBV5-8 and TRBJ2-7): EAGVTQSPTHLIKTRGQQATLRCSPISGHTSVYWYQQALGLGLQFLLWYDEGEERNRGNFPPRFSGRQFPNYSSELNVNALELEDSALYLCASTVGLLGDYEQYFGPGTRLTVT.

In its sample, this clone was seen once. This chain uses TRBV5-1 with TRBJ2-5; D may be TRBD2 (5 bases). CDR3 length: 15 residues. The germline gives CDR1 SGHRS, CDR2 YFSETQ. Trimming left V 1 base short and J 9 bases short, with 19 bases between. The CDR3 region has the DNA TGCGCCAGCAGCTTGATTTCCCAGCGGCCCGCGGCCCAGTACTTC. It encodes CASSLISQRPAAQYF. Variable domain in full (rest from reference TRBV5-1 and TRBJ2-5): KAGVTQTPRYLIKTRGQQVTLSCSPISGHRSVSWYQQTPGQGLQFLFEYFSETQRNKGNFPGRFSGRQFSNSRSEMNVSTLELGDSALYLCASSLISQRPAAQYFGPGTRLLVL.

This chain joins TRBV5-6 and TRBJ1-2; 8 positions agree with TRBD1. The CDR3 covers 15 residues. J gave up 5 bases and V 1 base, and 7 bases lay outside the gene matches. CDR1 is SGHDT, CDR2 YYEEEE, per germline. DNA for the CDR3: TGTGCCAGCAGCTTGTCGGCCAGGGGGCTGTATGGCTACACCTTC. Amino acid sequence: CASSLSARGLYGYTF.

The chain is built from TRBV7-2 and TRBJ2-4; TRBD2 matches at 12 bases. Germline CDR1 is SGHTA and CDR2 is FQGNSA. The length of the CDR3 is 17 residues. J gave up 7 bases and V 5 bases, and 12 bases lay outside the gene matches. The CDR3 DNA sequence: TGTGCCAGCAGCCCGATTCTAGCGGGAGGGCCGGATAACATTCAGTACTTC. This translates into CASSPILAGGPDNIQYF.

The rearrangement joins TRBV5-1 to TRBJ2-7; 12 bases line up with TRBD2. The CDR3 contains 16 residues. From germline, CDR1 is SGHRS and CDR2 YFSETQ. After removal of 3 bases from V and 1 base from J, the junction contained 5 bases not matched to a gene. CDR3 region: CASSSRLAGVSYEQYF. DNA of the CDR3: TGCGCCAGCAGCTCTCGACTAGCGGGAGTTTCCTACGAGCAGTACTTC.

The chain uses TRBV7-9 and TRBJ2-7; 7 bases fit TRBD1. The CDR3 totals 16 residues. Trimming cost V 3 bases and J 2 bases; bases outside gene matches: 10. Per the germline V gene, CDR1 is SEHNR and CDR2 is FQNEAQ (reference sequence). This CDR3 is CASSFAVVGTAYEQYF. The CDR3 nucleotides are TGTGCCAGCAGCTTCGCTGTAGTGGGGACAGCCTACGAGCAGTACTTC. Full variable domain (remainder filled in from reference TRBV7-9 and TRBJ2-7): DTGVSQNPRHKITKRGQNVTFRCDPISEHNRLYWYRQTLGQGPEFLTYFQNEAQLEKSRLLSDRFSAERPKGSFSTLEIQRTEQGDSAMYLCASSFAVVGTAYEQYFGPGTRLTVT.

The chain is built from TRBV13 and TRBJ2-7, with TRBD1 matching over 9 bases. Unmatched junction bases numbered 6, after V lost 5 bases and J lost 4 bases. Germline loops: CDR1 PRHDT, CDR2 FYEKMQ (reference sequence). The CDR3 is made up of 14 amino acids. The CDR3 spells CASSPGQGTYEQYF. CDR3 DNA: TGTGCCAGCAGCCCCGGACAGGGGACGTACGAGCAGTACTTC.

The chain is built from TRBV9 and TRBJ1-4; D remains ambiguous. The CDR3 is made up of 13 amino acids. Trimming stripped 0 bases from V and 8 bases from J, with 8 bases between. Germline values: CDR1 SGDLS, CDR2 YYNGEE. The CDR3 DNA is TGTGCCAGCAGCGTAGCTTTAGGAGAAAAACTGTTTTTT. Protein: CASSVALGEKLFF.

This clone was counted only a few times. J is TRBJ1-5 and V is TRBV30, with D uncertain. Germline-derived CDR1 and CDR2 are GTSNPN and SVGIG (reference sequence). This CDR3 has 13 amino acids. The germline V and J ends were trimmed by 3 bases and 0 bases, with 6 bases remaining between them. CDR3 loop: CAWSTASNQPQHF. For the CDR3, the DNA is TGTGCCTGGAGCACAGCTAGCAATCAGCCCCAGCATTTT.

In DNA form, the CDR3 reads TGTGCCAGCAGCCCGACCAGGGGATCTTACACTGAAGCTTTCTTT. Protein: CASSPTRGSYTEAFF. V usage is TRBV9 and J usage is TRBJ1-1, with D perhaps matching TRBD1 (6 bases). V was cut by 4 bases and J by 3 bases, with 16 bases left in between. From germline, CDR1 is SGDLS and CDR2 YYNGEE. The CDR3 has 15 amino acids.

The J gene is TRBJ1-5, the V gene TRBV19; TRBD1 matches at 9 bases. This CDR3 has 16 amino acids. With 4 bases clipped from V and 2 bases from J, the junction kept 6 bases outside the gene matches. In germline, CDR1 is LNHDA, CDR2 SQIVND (reference sequence). CDR3 protein: CASSTLQGAGNQPQHF. In DNA form, the CDR3 reads TGTGCCAGTAGTACCCTACAGGGGGCTGGCAATCAGCCCCAGCATTTT. The full variable domain, in which reference TRBV19 and TRBJ1-5 provide the parts outside the CDR3, is DGGITQSPKYLFRKEGQNVTLSCEQNLNHDAMYWYRQDPGQGLRLIYYSQIVNDFQKGDIAEGYSVSREKKESFPLTVTSAQKNPTAFYLCASSTLQGAGNQPQHFGDGTRLSIL.

V gene TRBV30 combines with J gene TRBJ1-4, with D possibly matching TRBD1 (6 bases). V was clipped by 7 bases and J by 2 bases, with 11 bases between them. There are 13 residues in the CDR3. From germline, CDR1 is GTSNPN and CDR2 SVGIG (reference sequence). The CDR3 region is CAFNRDTNEKLFF. In DNA form, the CDR3 reads TGTGCCTTCAACAGGGATACTAATGAAAAACTGTTTTTT.

V and J are TRBV29-1 and TRBJ1-2; the D gene is possibly TRBD1 (5 bases). Trimming removed 4 bases at V and 2 bases at J, with 17 bases between. The CDR3 has 15 residues. Per the germline V gene, CDR1 is SQVTM and CDR2 is ANQGSEA. The CDR3 loop reads CSVGAGGGANYGYTF. The CDR3 nucleotides read TGCAGCGTTGGAGCGGGGGGGGGAGCCAACTATGGCTACACCTTC.

This rearrangement joins TRBV9 to TRBJ1-4; no definite D call. Trimming took 4 bases from V and 5 from J, leaving 15 bases between them. Looked up from germline, CDR1 is SGDLS and CDR2 is YYNGEE. There are 15 residues in the CDR3. CDR3 in amino acids: CASSPSLIENEKLFF. The CDR3 DNA reads TGTGCCAGCAGCCCGAGTTTGATAGAGAATGAAAAACTGTTTTTT.

A note on this clone: Within the sample, other DNA sequences also encode this same CDR3. This chain's CDR3 is CASSESGGNQPQHF. The CDR3 coding sequence is TGTGCCAGCAGTGAATCAGGAGGGAATCAGCCCCAGCATTTT. The chain has TRBV6-1 and TRBJ1-5; D call uncertain. Germline V gene lookup returns CDR1 MNHNS and CDR2 SASEGT. The CDR3 is 14 residues long. V was pared by 2 bases and J by 4 bases, with 9 bases between.

V is TRBV19 and J is TRBJ2-2; D perhaps matches TRBD2 (5 bases). The CDR3 is 15 residues long. The germline V gene encodes CDR1 LNHDA and CDR2 SQIVND (reference sequence). The V end was cut by 1 base, the J end by 2 bases, with 8 bases between. CDR3 loop: CASSIGSGNTGELFF. CDR3 DNA: TGTGCCAGTAGTATAGGTTCGGGAAACACCGGGGAGCTGTTTTTT.

The chain uses TRBV4-3 and TRBJ1-1; TRBD1 might be the D (6 bases). V was shortened by 2 bases and J by 11 bases, with 15 bases between the two germline ends. The CDR3 covers 13 residues. Looked up from germline, CDR1 is LGHNA and CDR2 is YSLEER. The CDR3 here is CASSQTLQGAAFF. For the CDR3, the DNA is TGCGCCAGCAGCCAAACCCTACAGGGTGCCGCTTTCTTT.

This sequence joins TRBV6-1 and TRBJ1-5; the D gene is possibly TRBD1 (6 bases). This CDR3 is 15 amino acids long. Germline assignment: CDR1 MNHNS and CDR2 SASEGT. Trimming cost V 6 bases and J 2 bases, with 14 bases left between them. CDR3 protein: CASSETGGGNQPQHF. In nucleotides, the CDR3 is TGTGCCAGCAGCGAGACAGGAGGAGGCAATCAGCCCCAGCATTTT.

This rearrangement joins TRBV5-6 to TRBJ2-7, with D perhaps matching TRBD1 (6 bases). V was shortened by 4 bases and J by 3 bases, with 8 bases between the two germline ends. CDR1 is SGHDT, CDR2 YYEEEE, per germline. CDR3 length equals 12 residues. CDR3 amino acids: CASSLGHYEQYF. As DNA, the CDR3 is TGTGCCAGCAGCCTGGGACACTACGAGCAGTACTTC.